The TCR beta chain under discussion was sequenced for a study of T cells after yellow fever vaccination (dated by TCRdb to between 2018 and 2021). A note on the overall study: Libraries from fractions with low cell numbers were prepared with the SMART-Seq v4 Ultra Low Input RNA kit. Blood was drawn at multiple timepoints before and after primary and secondary immunization, with bulk PBMC replicates and cell subsets isolated. To follow T-cell clones before and after both primary and booster YFV17D yellow fever vaccination, bulk TCR alpha and beta repertoires underwent longitudinal sequencing. Two healthy male donors made up the cohort, one aged 18 to 29 years and the other aged 30 to 40 years. The full study reports these points: Most clones expanded after primary vaccination were re-detected after the booster (almost 98% of CD4 and 88% of CD8), suggesting broad memory maintenance. A small fraction of clonotypes appeared in both the CD4 and CD8 compartments, likely as a result of convergent recombination. Compared with the primary T-cell response, the secondary T-cell response was weaker but faster, peaking on day 5 rather than day 15. Computational filtering was required because FACS-sorted repertoires could contain abundant contaminating clonotypes from the bulk population. Only a couple of donors were included in the study, so the extent to which the findings can be generalized is limited.

This clonotype was observed a few times. The antigen it binds to is not known. No per-base quality is available; no much larger clone lies one base away. The label giving this sample's treatment or condition can be read as: live attenuated yellow fever vaccine strain. A standard Ficoll-Paque protocol was used to isolate PBMCs from peripheral blood. Dynabeads CD4 and CD8 positive selection kits were used to isolate the CD4 and CD8 T-cell fractions. TriZol was used to extract RNA from bulk PBMCs, from CD4 and CD8 fractions, and from dextramer-positive and dextramer-negative fractions. Trimming removed 6 bases from V and 4 bases from J, leaving 10 bases between the germline ends. From the germline V gene, CDR1 is MNHEY and CDR2 is SVGEGT. There are 13 amino acids in the CDR3, from cysteine to phenylalanine inclusive. The kept DNA is CDR3 alone, 39 bases in frame from the first base. TCR cDNA was made using 5'RACE template switching, a step that added a universal primer site and unique molecular identifiers. cDNA synthesis was primed from both the TCR alpha and TCR beta constant segments. Libraries were amplified in two PCR steps, with sample barcodes and sequencing adapters added in the second step. Sequencing of libraries was done on Illumina HiSeq 2500 (2x100 bp) or NovaSeq (2x150 bp). Per the original workflow: MIGEC was used to demultiplex reads and collapse the reads into UMI consensus sequences, and MiXCR was used for V(D)J alignment. Clonotypes responding to the vaccine were identified with edgeR on replicate PBMC samples, with the criteria of FDR below 0.01 and a log2 fold change above 5 up to day 15. Each bulk clonotype received a CD4 or CD8 identity based on whether the sequenced CD4 or CD8 repertoire contained that clonotype at higher abundance. The raw public data were reprocessed by TCRdb itself: fastp quality trimming at Q25, MiXCR clonotype calling, in-frame beta chains only. When rows share a CDR3 protein, they turn into one entry using the most common DNA and genes. TCRdb, not the authors, supplied the V and J calls. The sample table records about 74,000 distinct CDR3 sequences; approximately 7.7% of these occur just once. The ten biggest clones cover around a third of the sample.

The V gene is TRBV6-2 or TRBV6-3 and the J gene is TRBJ1-3, with the identity of the D gene unclear. The TCR was taken from a man between 18 and 29 years old who received the YFV17D yellow fever vaccine. The specimen was CD8+ T cells sorted from PBMCs, collected around 5 days after the first yellow fever vaccination. Read as DNA, the sequence is TGTGCCAGCAGCCCCTTCTTCGGAAACACCATATATTTT. Translated, it gives CASSPFFGNTIYF.